These 12 T cell receptor beta chains were sequenced from one sample in a study of a mutant IDH1 vaccine in newly diagnosed glioma. No antigens are known for them. The time point is: week 23, last vaccination. Mutant IDH1 20-mer peptide, at 300 ug, made up each vaccine dose, with topical imiquimod. Profiled with immunoSEQ multiplex PCR; TCRdb holds only in-frame clones, not every one. Of about 56,000 clones listed, 87% are singletons. This sample comprised PBMCs, obtained from a glioma patient whose treatment included an IDH1 peptide vaccine. The receptors stem from a man aged 35 to 55 with glioma.

The rearrangement uses TRBV7-6 and TRBJ2-7; TRBD2 is a possible D gene (5 bases). Trimming took 10 bases from V and 4 from J, leaving 11 bases between them. This CDR3 has 11 amino acids. Germline V lookup: CDR1 SGHVS, CDR2 FNYEAQ. CDR3 sequence (DNA): TGTGCCACCTGCCCGGGGTACGAGCAGTACTTC. It yields the protein CATCPGYEQYF. Complete variable domain (other parts from reference TRBV7-6 and TRBJ2-7): GAGVSQSPRYKVTKRGQDVALRCDPISGHVSLYWYRQALGQGPEFLTYFNYEAQQDKSGLPNDRFSAERPEGSISTLTIQRTEQRDSAMYRCATCPGYEQYFGPGTRLTVT.

This clone appeared a few times. This chain connects TRBV6-1 to TRBJ1-3, with D maybe TRBD1 (5 bases). The germline V gene has CDR1 MNHNS and CDR2 SASEGT. Trimming removed 0 bases at V and 10 bases at J, with 19 bases between. The CDR3 sequence is 16 residues long. CDR3 sequence (DNA): TGTGCCAGCAGTGAAGCGCCGGCAGGGCTTGATTTAACCATATATTTT. Translation: CASSEAPAGLDLTIYF.

This chain joins TRBV19 and TRBJ2-7, with D unresolved. The germline V gene encodes CDR1 LNHDA and CDR2 SQIVND (reference sequence). Trimming pared 3 bases from V and 0 bases from J, leaving 6 bases between. This CDR3 region has 13 residues. The CDR3 reads CASSIASSYEQYF. The CDR3 DNA sequence: TGTGCCAGTAGTATTGCCAGCTCCTACGAGCAGTACTTC. The full variable domain, in which reference TRBV19 and TRBJ2-7 provide the parts outside the CDR3, is DGGITQSPKYLFRKEGQNVTLSCEQNLNHDAMYWYRQDPGQGLRLIYYSQIVNDFQKGDIAEGYSVSREKKESFPLTVTSAQKNPTAFYLCASSIASSYEQYFGPGTRLTVT.

This rearrangement joins TRBV7-6 to TRBJ2-2; D remains ambiguous. Per the germline V gene, CDR1 is SGHVS and CDR2 is FNYEAQ. CDR3 length: 15 residues. V dropped 3 bases and J dropped 2 bases, with 10 bases sitting between them. The CDR3 loop reads CASSFGRYNTGELFF. DNA of the CDR3: TGTGCCAGCAGCTTTGGACGGTACAACACCGGGGAGCTGTTTTTT.

The rearrangement joins TRBV2 to TRBJ2-3, with no clear D. V was trimmed by 9 bases and J by 0 bases, leaving 4 bases between them. Germline V gives CDR1 SNHLY, CDR2 FYNNEI. The CDR3 spans 11 residues. The CDR3 sequence: CARGSTDTQYF. The DNA for the CDR3 is TGTGCCAGGGGTAGCACAGATACGCAGTATTTT.

This clone was detected once. The chain carries TRBV6-6 and TRBJ1-3; unclear D gene. Germline V gene data show CDR1 as MNHNY and CDR2 as SVGAGI (reference sequence). CDR3 length: 14 amino acids. V shed 4 bases and J shed 0 bases, with 7 bases lying between them. This chain's CDR3 is CASSSPNSGNTIYF. The CDR3 bases are TGTGCCAGCAGTTCTCCGAACTCTGGAAACACCATATATTTT.

V is TRBV11-2 and J is TRBJ1-2; D unclear. Per germline, CDR1 SGHAT and CDR2 FQNNGV. The CDR3 runs to 13 residues. Trimming removed 5 bases from V and 6 bases from J, with 13 bases in between. CDR3 sequence (DNA): TGTGCCAGCAGCCTCGTCCCCGGGCATGGCTACACCTTC. The encoded protein is CASSLVPGHGYTF.

The chain has TRBV25-1 and TRBJ1-2; possible D gene TRBD1, 6 bases. Germline V gene data show CDR1 as MGHDK and CDR2 as SYGVNS. The CDR3 is made up of 18 amino acids. Between the trimmed V and J ends, which lost 1 base and 2 bases, there was a span of 20 bases. The DNA of the CDR3 is TGTGCCAGCAGTGAATCGGGGAGAGGGGGGGAAAGGAACTATGGCTACACCTTC. Protein product: CASSESGRGGERNYGYTF.

The chain is built from TRBV29-1 and TRBJ1-5; unclear D gene. Per the germline V gene, CDR1 is SQVTM and CDR2 is ANQGSEA. The CDR3 has 13 amino acids. Trimming removed 4 bases at V and 3 bases at J, with 10 bases between. CDR3 loop: CSVAWELNQPQHF. The CDR3 DNA reads TGCAGCGTTGCGTGGGAGCTCAATCAGCCCCAGCATTTT. Full variable domain (outside the CDR3, taken from reference TRBV29-1 and TRBJ1-5): SAVISQKPSRDICQRGTSLTIQCQVDSQVTMMFWYRQQPGQSLTLIATANQGSEATYESGFVIDKFPISRPNLTFSTLTVSNMSPEDSSIYLCSVAWELNQPQHFGDGTRLSIL.

The chain recombines TRBV7-2 with TRBJ2-7, with D tentatively TRBD1 (6 bases). The CDR3 length is 14 residues. V was trimmed by 5 bases and J by 7 bases, leaving 18 bases between them. CDR1 and CDR2 (germline): SGHTA, FQGNSA. The CDR3 here is CASSTETGVREQYF. The CDR3 bases are TGTGCCAGCAGCACAGAGACAGGTGTTCGGGAGCAGTACTTC. The full variable domain, with the rest looked up from reference TRBV7-2 and TRBJ2-7, is GAGVSQSPSNKVTEKGKDVELRCDPISGHTALYWYRQSLGQGLEFLIYFQGNSAPDKSGLPSDRFSAERTGGSVSTLTIQRTQQEDSAVYLCASSTETGVREQYFGPGTRLTVT.

This clone was picked up a small number of times. V is TRBV18 and J is TRBJ2-5, with 7 positions matching TRBD1. The CDR3 sequence is 16 residues long. V was clipped by 0 bases and J by 2 bases; unmatched bases: 6. The V gene's germline CDR1 is KGHSH and CDR2 LQKENI. The CDR3 region has the DNA TGTGCCAGCTCACCACCGGTGACAGGGTCGCAAGAGACCCAGTACTTC. Translated, it gives CASSPPVTGSQETQYF.

V is TRBV19 and J is TRBJ1-5; D is undetermined. With 1 base removed from V and 5 bases from J, the gap between germline ends came to 12 bases. The germline CDR1 and CDR2 sequences are LNHDA and SQIVND (reference sequence). The CDR3 is 15 amino acids. The CDR3 reads CASSIAPQRHQPQHF. CDR3 bases: TGTGCCAGTAGTATAGCCCCCCAGCGGCATCAGCCCCAGCATTTT.